The 10 T cell receptor beta chains in this list originate from one sample, sequenced in a study of tumor and adjacent non-tumor tissue in lung cancer. This sample's RNA came from whole unsorted tissue. This non-tumor lung sample came from over 3 cm beyond the tumor edge. The library came from three nested PCR rounds adapted from ARM-PCR protocols. In TCRdb, the multiplex PCR reads were re-called with MiXCR into one record per CDR3 protein. This table holds about 75,000 distinct CDR3 sequences, nearly 70% found once. Sequencing was performed on distant non-tumor lung tissue. The source is a woman aged 45-65 years with non-small cell lung cancer.

In regard to this clonotype: No conserved phenylalanine or tryptophan ends this CDR3, so it is likely a read error. The DNA is left out, because the CDR3 cannot be placed on it with certainty; the CDR3 is given as TCRdb lists it. The chain uses TRBV11-2 and TRBJ2-7; the table names TRBD1, a call not compared with the DNA. Germline-derived CDR1 and CDR2 are SGHAT and FQNNGV. The CDR3 length is 14 residues, termini included. This CDR3 is CASSLTDRGSELYS.

This clonotype was recorded a few times. The V gene is TRBV7-8, the J gene TRBJ1-5; D unclear. CDR1 is SGHVS, CDR2 FQNEAQ, per germline. The CDR3 is made up of 15 amino acids. V was trimmed by 1 base and J by 8 bases, leaving 15 bases between them. This CDR3 reads CASSLGTTFSEPQHF. As DNA, the CDR3 is TGTGCCAGCAGCTTAGGGACTACCTTTTCAGAGCCCCAGCATTTT.

Many counts were recorded for this clonotype. This chain uses TRBV30 with TRBJ2-1; TRBD2 matches at 8 bases. The germline gives CDR1 GTSNPN, CDR2 SVGIG (reference sequence). The CDR3 loop spans 15 amino acids. V gave up 4 bases and J gave up 12 bases; unmatched junction bases: 17. As DNA, the CDR3 is TGTGCCTGGACCAACGGGACTAGATTTTCGACAAGGCAGTTCTTC. Protein: CAWTNGTRFSTRQFF.

Concerning this clonotype: Compared with germline, one end of the junction differs, possibly owing to a read error. This chain uses TRBV5-6 with TRBJ2-3; TRBD1 matches at 9 bases. Per the germline V gene, CDR1 is SGHDT and CDR2 is YYEEEE. The CDR3 is 14 amino acids. The CDR3 nucleotides are TGTGCCAGCAGCCGGGGACAGGGCACAGAAACGCAGTATTTT. It is translated as CASSRGQGTETQYF.

Concerning this clonotype itself: A read error is possible here, since a much larger clone lies one base away. J is TRBJ2-1 and V is TRBV6-5; TRBD2 matches 8 bases. The germline gives CDR1 MNHEY, CDR2 SVGAGI. The CDR3 contains 16 residues. The J segment lost 8 bases and the V segment lost 6 bases, leaving 15 bases of the junction unmatched. CDR3 region: CASRRELGLGLDEQFF. CDR3 in DNA: TGTGCCAGCAGAAGAGAACTGGGACTAGGTCTGGATGAGCAGTTCTTC.

As to this clonotype: Lacking the conserved final phenylalanine or tryptophan, this CDR3 likely reflects a read error. The chain is built from TRBV6-6 and TRBJ2-7; 10 nucleotides match TRBD2. The ends lost 4 bases at V and 7 bases at J; junction bases unmatched: 13. CDR3 size: 16 residues. CDR1 and CDR2 (germline): MNHNY, SVGAGI (reference sequence). This CDR3 reads CASSSLDEREGHEQYL. CDR3 in DNA: TGTGCCAGCAGTTCACTAGACGAGCGGGAGGGCCATGAGCAGTACCTC.

Remarks on this clonotype: Mismatch with germline at one junction end may stem from a read error. The chain employs TRBV28 and TRBJ1-5; TRBD1 might be the D (5 bases). The CDR3 is 17 amino acids. Germline V lookup: CDR1 MDHEN, CDR2 SYDVKM. CDR3 sequence: CATSRPGTHVRGEPQHF. The DNA of the CDR3 is TGTGCCACCAGTCGACCGGGCACCCATGTTCGGGGGGAGCCCCAGCATTTT.

Comment on this clonotype: Given the absence of the conserved phenylalanine or tryptophan at the CDR3 end, a read error is likely. This rearrangement joins TRBV12-3 or TRBV12-4 to TRBJ2-7; 8 nucleotides match TRBD1. The CDR3 has 19 residues. V was clipped by 3 bases and J by 6 bases; unmatched bases: 22. The chain's CDR3 is CASSLCFCWSGDRPCEQYI. The CDR3 region has the DNA TGTGCCAGCAGTTTGTGTTTTTGTTGGTCGGGGGACAGGCCGTGCGAGCAGTACATC.

On this clonotype itself: A much larger clone is a single base away; this may be a read error. The chain combines TRBV6-1 with TRBJ2-2; D is unclear. This CDR3 comprises 13 residues. In germline, CDR1 is MNHNS, CDR2 SASEGT. Here the CDR3 DNA reads TGTGCCTCCTCCCCGCGGAACACCAGGGAGCTGTTTTTT. This gives the protein CASSPRNTRELFF.

Concerning this clonotype: Likely a read error: the CDR3 ends without its conserved phenylalanine or tryptophan. This chain joins TRBV29-1 and TRBJ1-1; maybe TRBD1 (5 bases). There are 13 residues in the CDR3. V was pared by 7 bases and J by 3 bases, with 15 bases between. The germline V gene encodes CDR1 SQVTM and CDR2 ANQGSEA. CDR3 in DNA: TGCAGCGGAGATGGGGCAGGACACACTGAAGCTTTCATT. This codes for CSGDGAGHTEAFI.